Following are 2 T cell receptor beta chains from one sample sequenced in a study of OX40 agonist ivuxolimab in advanced cancers. Profiling relied on immunoSEQ multiplex PCR, and the TCRdb table lists in-frame clones only, not all of them. Counted here are 30,000 to 45,000 clones, less than 90% occurring once; the ten biggest clones make up less than 5%. This specimen was CD4+ or CD8+ T cells sorted from blood, taken in a trial of the OX40 agonist ivuxolimab. These TCRs come from an adult with an advanced solid tumor such as melanoma, head and neck, liver or kidney cancer.

Only one count was recorded for this clone. This chain uses TRBV6-5 with TRBJ2-7, with D possibly matching TRBD2 (6 bases). In germline, CDR1 is MNHEY, CDR2 SVGAGI. Trimming pared 4 bases from V and 4 bases from J, leaving 17 bases between. The CDR3 sequence is 15 residues long. CDR3 nucleotide sequence: TGTGCCAGCAGTTCCTCCCCTCCGGGGGTTTACGAGCAGTACTTC. Residues: CASSSSPPGVYEQYF.

This clone was seen a few times. This CDR3 reads CASETPRGRVYEQYF. The DNA for the CDR3 is TGTGCCAGCGAAACTCCCCGTGGGAGAGTCTACGAGCAGTACTTC. The rearrangement joins TRBV28 to TRBJ2-7; D perhaps matches TRBD2 (5 bases). Looked up from germline, CDR1 is MDHEN and CDR2 is SYDVKM. Between the trimmed V and J ends, which lost 8 bases and 3 bases, there was a span of 20 bases. The CDR3 consists of 15 residues.